This TCR beta chain was obtained from a study of OX40 agonist ivuxolimab in advanced cancers. Study results and caveats: CD4+ and CD8+ blood T cells expanded clonally by week 6 at 0.1 to 3.0 mg/kg.

Comment on this clone: The antigen is not known.

Only in-frame clones appear in the TCRdb table, and some are missing; sequencing was by immunoSEQ multiplex PCR. The sample includes approximately 45,000 clones, approximately 91% of them seen just once. This CDR3 has 17 residues. Germline CDR1 SGHKS, CDR2 YYEKEE (reference sequence). Trimming left V 0 bases short and J 1 base short, with 14 bases between. The specimen comprised CD4+ or CD8+ T cells sorted from blood, sampled in a trial of the OX40 agonist ivuxolimab. The clonotype comes from an adult with an advanced solid tumor such as melanoma, head and neck, liver or kidney cancer. The V call is TRBV5-5, the J call TRBJ1-5, with D possibly TRBD1 on 5 matching bases. CDR3 residues: CASSLGSGQGSNQPQHF. The DNA of the CDR3 is TGTGCCAGCAGCTTGGGGTCGGGGCAGGGAAGCAATCAGCCCCAGCATTTT.